The subject of this entry is one T cell receptor (beta chain). The CDR3 is 15 residues long. V lost 5 bases, J lost 1 base, and 14 bases lay in between. The germline CDR1 and CDR2 sequences are MGHRA and YSYEKL. Measured with immunoSEQ multiplex PCR; TCRdb has only the in-frame clones, and not every one. Among roughly 170,000 clones listed, around four fifths were seen once. This sample was included in a study of blood T cell repertoires in COVID-19. Self-reported history from a screening survey and questionnaire set each donor's cohort. The chain couples TRBV4-1 to TRBJ2-5; the D is unclear. The sequence was collected from a woman aged 45 to 65 in a cohort exposed to, infected with or recovered from COVID-19 (not recorded which). The specimen sequenced was PBMCs or T cells enriched from blood (not recorded which). The CDR3 DNA sequence: TGCGCCAGCAGCGAAAACCTTGGGCCCCAAGAGACCCAGTACTTC. It codes for CASSENLGPQETQYF.